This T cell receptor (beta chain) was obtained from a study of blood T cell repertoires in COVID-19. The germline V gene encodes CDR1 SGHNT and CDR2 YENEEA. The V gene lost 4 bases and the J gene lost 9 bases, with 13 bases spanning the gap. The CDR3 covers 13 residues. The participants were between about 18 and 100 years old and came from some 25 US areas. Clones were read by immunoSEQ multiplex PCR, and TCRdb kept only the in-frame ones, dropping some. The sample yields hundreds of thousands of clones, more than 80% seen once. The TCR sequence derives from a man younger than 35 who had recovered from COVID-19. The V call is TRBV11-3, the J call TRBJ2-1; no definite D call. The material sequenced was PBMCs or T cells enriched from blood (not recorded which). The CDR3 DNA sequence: TGTGCCAGCAGCTACCAGGCCGTGGGTGAGCAGTTCTTC. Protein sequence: CASSYQAVGEQFF.